This TCR beta chain was sequenced in a study of beta chain features in type 1 diabetes. Sequenced material consisted of expressed TCRB transcripts (all of the isolated RNA was reverse transcribed). Clones were sequenced by immunoSEQ multiplex PCR, and TCRdb holds only the in-frame ones, with some missing. The data contain around 200,000 clones, approximately 13% of them singletons. Trimming took 4 bases from V and 2 from J, leaving 12 bases between them. This CDR3 region has 14 residues. Germline CDR1 and CDR2: SGHRS and YFSETQ. A remark on this clone: No antigen is known for it.

Study-wide results and caveats: Significant though moderate, a shortening of TCRB CDR3s appeared in all four CD4+ subsets of Type 1 diabetes patients.

This chain connects TRBV5-1 to TRBJ2-5; a weak D match, TRBD2 (6 bases). This receptor was identified in a woman aged 18-29 years in good health. Sequencing used central memory CD4+ T cells from blood. The CDR3 DNA is TGCGCCAGCAGCGGGGCTGGAGGGCAAGAGACCCAGTACTTC. Protein product: CASSGAGGQETQYF.